The entry below gives a single T cell receptor beta chain sequence along with its context. Its cognate antigen is unknown. This specimen comes from a study of cytomegalovirus exposure and HLA in healthy donors. Points from the study as a whole: Among TCR sequences, most were rare, though some public TCRs appeared in many donors.

The CDR3 runs 17 residues. The germline gives CDR1 SEHNR, CDR2 FQNEAQ (reference sequence). V trimming: 5 bases; J trimming: 6 bases; junction bases outside the gene matches: 13. Here immunoSEQ multiplex PCR was the method, and the copy in TCRdb shows in-frame clones only, minus some. The sample holds roughly 90,000 clones, approximately 93% seen once. Sequenced: PBMCs. This sequence joins TRBV7-9 and TRBJ2-3; TRBD1 matches at 11 bases. This TCR derives from a woman aged 25 to 39 in good health and CMV-seropositive. CDR3 nucleotides: TGTGCCAGCAGCGCCATCATGCGGACAGGGGGCCCCGATACGCAGTATTTT. Protein product: CASSAIMRTGGPDTQYF.